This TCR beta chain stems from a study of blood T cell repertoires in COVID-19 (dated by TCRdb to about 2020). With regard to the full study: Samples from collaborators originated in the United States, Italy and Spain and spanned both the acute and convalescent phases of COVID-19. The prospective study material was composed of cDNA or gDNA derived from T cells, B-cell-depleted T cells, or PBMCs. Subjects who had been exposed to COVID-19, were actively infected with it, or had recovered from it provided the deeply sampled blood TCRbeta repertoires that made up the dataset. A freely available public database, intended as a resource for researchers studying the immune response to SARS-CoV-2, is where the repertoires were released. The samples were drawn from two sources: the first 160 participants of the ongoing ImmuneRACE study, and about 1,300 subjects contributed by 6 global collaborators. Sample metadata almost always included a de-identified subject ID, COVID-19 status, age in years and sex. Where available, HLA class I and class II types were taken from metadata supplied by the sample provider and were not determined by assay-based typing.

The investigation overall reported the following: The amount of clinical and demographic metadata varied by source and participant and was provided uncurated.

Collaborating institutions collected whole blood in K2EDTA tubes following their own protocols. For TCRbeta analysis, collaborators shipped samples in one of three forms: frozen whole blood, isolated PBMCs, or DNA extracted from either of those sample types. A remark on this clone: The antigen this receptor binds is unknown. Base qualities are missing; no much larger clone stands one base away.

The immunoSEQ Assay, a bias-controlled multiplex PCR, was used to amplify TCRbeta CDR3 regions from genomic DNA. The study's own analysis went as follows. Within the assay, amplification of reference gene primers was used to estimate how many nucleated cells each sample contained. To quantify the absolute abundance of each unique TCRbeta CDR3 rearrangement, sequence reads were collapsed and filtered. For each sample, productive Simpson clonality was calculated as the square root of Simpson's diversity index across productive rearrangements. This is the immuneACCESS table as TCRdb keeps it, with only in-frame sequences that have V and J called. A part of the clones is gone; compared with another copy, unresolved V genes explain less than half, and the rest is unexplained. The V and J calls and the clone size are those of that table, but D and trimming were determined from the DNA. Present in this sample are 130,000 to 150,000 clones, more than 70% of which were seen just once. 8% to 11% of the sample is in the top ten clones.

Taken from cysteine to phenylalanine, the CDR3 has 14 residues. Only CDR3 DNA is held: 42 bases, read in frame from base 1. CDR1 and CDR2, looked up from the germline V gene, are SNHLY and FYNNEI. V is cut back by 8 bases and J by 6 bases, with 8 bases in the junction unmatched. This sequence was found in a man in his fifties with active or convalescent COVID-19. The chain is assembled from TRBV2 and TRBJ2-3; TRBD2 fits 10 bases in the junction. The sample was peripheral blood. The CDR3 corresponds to CASHLGLAQDTQYF. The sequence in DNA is TGTGCCAGCCATCTGGGACTAGCGCAGGATACGCAGTATTTT.